This is a list of T cell receptor beta chains from one sample in a study of blood T cell repertoires in COVID-19. Repertoires were generated with immunoSEQ multiplex PCR, while TCRdb's copy carries only in-frame clones and drops some. The data hold 400,000 to 450,000 clones, with around 87% observed a single time. Sequenced input: PBMCs or T cells enriched from blood (not recorded which). These receptors all stem from a man aged 25-45 years who had recovered from COVID-19. The CDR3 runs from the conserved cysteine through the conserved F or W. The D gene is left open where the match is weak. The size field is filled for only some rows; it gives once, few, many or a size class.

TRBJ1-5 | TRBV3-1/TRBV3-2 | . | . | TGTGCCAGCAGCTCTCGGGGGGAGAATCAGCCCCAGCATTTT | CASSSRGENQPQHF
TRBJ2-1 | TRBV28 | . | . | TGTGCCAGCAGTTCCATCTATCTGGGGGGAAAGCAGTTCTTC | CASSSIYLGGKQFF
TRBJ1-4 | TRBV7-2 | . | . | TGTGCCAGCAGCTTAGCCGCGAGTTCTGGTAATGAAAAACTGTTTTTT | CASSLAASSGNEKLFF
TRBJ2-7 | TRBV11-2 | TRBD1 | . | TGTGCCAGCAGCTTAGCATACACGACAGGGTACGAGCAGTACTTC | CASSLAYTTGYEQYF
TRBJ2-3 | TRBV5-1 | . | . | TGCGCCAGCAGCTTGGTCGGCGGCCAAGATACGCAGTATTTT | CASSLVGGQDTQYF
TRBJ2-3 | TRBV6-5 | . | few | TGTGCCAGCGTCGGTCGGGGTACGCAGTATTTT | CASVGRGTQYF
TRBJ1-5 | TRBV7-9 | TRBD1 | . | TGTGCCAGCAGCTTAGCTGGGGGGGACAGGGTTCAGCCCCAGCATTTT | CASSLAGGDRVQPQHF
TRBJ1-5 | TRBV5-1 | . | few | TGCGCCAGCAGCTTGGTAGTTGGTCAGCCCCAGCATTTT | CASSLVVGQPQHF
TRBJ2-1 | TRBV11-2 | . | . | TGTGCCAGCAGCCCCGACTTCTACAATGAGCAGTTCTTC | CASSPDFYNEQFF
TRBJ2-1 | TRBV5-1 | TRBD2 | . | TGCGCCAGCAGCATCTCTAGCGGAACCTACAATGAGCAGTTCTTC | CASSISSGTYNEQFF
TRBJ1-4 | TRBV27 | . | . | TGTGCCAGCAGTTTAACTGGGACATCCCTGTTTTTT | CASSLTGTSLFF
TRBJ2-7 | TRBV4-1 | . | . | TGCGCCAGCAGCCCCAGGGATAACTCCTACGAGCAGTACTTC | CASSPRDNSYEQYF